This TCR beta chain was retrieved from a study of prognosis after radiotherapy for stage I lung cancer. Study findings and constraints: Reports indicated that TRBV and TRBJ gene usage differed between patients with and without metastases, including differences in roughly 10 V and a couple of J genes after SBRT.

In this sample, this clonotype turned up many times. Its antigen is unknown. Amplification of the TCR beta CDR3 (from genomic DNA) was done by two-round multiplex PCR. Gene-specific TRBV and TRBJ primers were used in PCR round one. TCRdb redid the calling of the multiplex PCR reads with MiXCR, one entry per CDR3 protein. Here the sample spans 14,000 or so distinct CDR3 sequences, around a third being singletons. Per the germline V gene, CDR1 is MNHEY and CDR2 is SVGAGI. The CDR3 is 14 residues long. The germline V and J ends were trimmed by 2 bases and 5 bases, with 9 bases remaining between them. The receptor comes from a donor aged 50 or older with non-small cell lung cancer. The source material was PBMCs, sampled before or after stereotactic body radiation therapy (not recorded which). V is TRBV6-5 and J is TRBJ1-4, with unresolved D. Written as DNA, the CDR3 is TGTGCCAGCAGTTACGGTCGATCCAATGAAAAACTGTTTTTT. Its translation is CASSYGRSNEKLFF.